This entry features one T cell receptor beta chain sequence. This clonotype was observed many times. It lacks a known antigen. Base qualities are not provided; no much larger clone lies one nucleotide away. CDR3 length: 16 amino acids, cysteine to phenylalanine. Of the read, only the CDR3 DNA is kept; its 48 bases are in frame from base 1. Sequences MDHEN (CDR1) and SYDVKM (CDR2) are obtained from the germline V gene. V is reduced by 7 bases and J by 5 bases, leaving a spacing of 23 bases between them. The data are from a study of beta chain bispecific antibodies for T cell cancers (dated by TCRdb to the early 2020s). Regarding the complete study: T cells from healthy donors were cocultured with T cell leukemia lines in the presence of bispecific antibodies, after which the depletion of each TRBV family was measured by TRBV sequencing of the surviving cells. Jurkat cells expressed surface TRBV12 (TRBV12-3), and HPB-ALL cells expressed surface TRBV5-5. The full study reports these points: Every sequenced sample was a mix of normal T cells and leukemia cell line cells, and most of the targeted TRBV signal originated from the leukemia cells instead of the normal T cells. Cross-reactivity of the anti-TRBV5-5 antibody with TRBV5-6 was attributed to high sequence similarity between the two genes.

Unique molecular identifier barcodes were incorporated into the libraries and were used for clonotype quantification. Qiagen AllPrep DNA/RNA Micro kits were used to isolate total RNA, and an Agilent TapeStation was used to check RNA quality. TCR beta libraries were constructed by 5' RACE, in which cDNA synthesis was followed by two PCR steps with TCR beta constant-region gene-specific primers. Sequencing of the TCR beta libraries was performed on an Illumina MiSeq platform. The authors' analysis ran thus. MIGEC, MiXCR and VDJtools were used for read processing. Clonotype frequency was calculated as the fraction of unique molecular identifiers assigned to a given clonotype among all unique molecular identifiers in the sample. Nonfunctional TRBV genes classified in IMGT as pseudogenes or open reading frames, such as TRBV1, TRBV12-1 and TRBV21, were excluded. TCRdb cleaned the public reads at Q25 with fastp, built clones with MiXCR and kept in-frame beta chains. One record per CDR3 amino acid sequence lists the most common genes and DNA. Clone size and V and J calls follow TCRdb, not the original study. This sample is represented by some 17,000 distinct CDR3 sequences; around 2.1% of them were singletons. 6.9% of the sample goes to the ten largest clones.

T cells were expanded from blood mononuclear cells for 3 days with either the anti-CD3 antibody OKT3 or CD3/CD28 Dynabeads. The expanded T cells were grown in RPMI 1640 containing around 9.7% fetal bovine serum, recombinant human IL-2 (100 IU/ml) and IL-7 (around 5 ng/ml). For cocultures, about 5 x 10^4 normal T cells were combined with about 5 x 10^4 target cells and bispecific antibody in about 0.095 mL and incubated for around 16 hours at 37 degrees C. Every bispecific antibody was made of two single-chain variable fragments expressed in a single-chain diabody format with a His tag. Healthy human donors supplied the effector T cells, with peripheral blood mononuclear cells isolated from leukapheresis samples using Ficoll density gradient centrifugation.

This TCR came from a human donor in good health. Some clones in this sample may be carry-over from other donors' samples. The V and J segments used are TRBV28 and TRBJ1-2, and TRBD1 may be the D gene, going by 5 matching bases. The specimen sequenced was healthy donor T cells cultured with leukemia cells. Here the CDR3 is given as CASTQPLGQNIYGYTF. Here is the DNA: TGTGCCAGCACCCAACCTTTGGGGCAAAACATTTATGGCTACACCTTC.